This T cell receptor (beta chain) was sequenced in a study of breast tumors, draining lymph nodes, adjacent tissues. Study conclusions and caveats: Luminal-like breast cancer showed significantly greater tumor-nontumor repertoire similarity than basal-like breast cancer did. Tumor repertoires ranked between lymph nodes and nontumor tissue in diversity, with V and J gene preferences. Data only fit, rather than demonstrated, lymph node origin of most tumor T cells. Findings are consistent with lymph node origin and intratumoral expansion of most tumor T cells.

TCRdb re-called the multiplex PCR reads with MiXCR, one entry per CDR3 protein. In the table there are approximately 130,000 distinct CDR3 sequences, roughly 20% of which are singletons. Germline CDR1 and CDR2: DFQATT and SNEGSKA (reference sequence). Trimming cost V 1 base and J 8 bases; bases outside gene matches: 2. This CDR3 has 12 residues. This clonotype was counted ten times or more. Its antigen is not known. The lymph nodes were axillary draining lymph nodes from breast cancer patients. The sequencing input was axillary lymph node tissue. The chain links TRBV20-1 to TRBJ1-3; 7 bases match TRBD1. This clonotype was obtained from a female donor with breast cancer. Some clones in this sample may be carry-over from other donors' samples. This chain's CDR3 is CSARVQGDTIYF. CDR3 in DNA: TGCAGTGCTAGAGTTCAGGGGGACACCATATATTTT.